The rows below give T cell receptor beta chains drawn from one sample of a study of blood T cell repertoires in COVID-19. Profiling relied on immunoSEQ multiplex PCR, and the TCRdb table lists in-frame clones only, not all of them. The table has 200,000 to 250,000 clones, around 82% seen once; the top ten hold approximately 3%. Sequencing input: peripheral blood. These TCRs come from a woman aged 25 to 39 who had recovered from COVID-19. CDR3s include the opening cysteine and the closing phenylalanine or tryptophan. The D gene is left open where the match is weak. Clone size is shown for a subset of rows, as once, few, many or a class of expanded clone.

V,J,size,D,DNA,CDR3
TRBV10-3,TRBJ2-2,-,TRBD2,TGTGCCAACGTAAGCGGGAGACACACCGGGGAGCTGTTTTTT,CANVSGRHTGELFF
TRBV27,TRBJ2-2,-,TRBD2,TGTGCCAGCAGTCACCCTTGGACTAGCGGGAGCACAAACACCGGGGAGCTGTTTTTT,CASSHPWTSGSTNTGELFF
TRBV19,TRBJ2-3,-,TRBD1,TGTGCCAGTAGAGACAGGGGAGGCACAGATACGCAGTATTTT,CASRDRGGTDTQYF
TRBV18,TRBJ1-1,once,-,TGTGCCAGCTCAGTTAATAGGGGGAACACTGAAGCTTTCTTT,CASSVNRGNTEAFF
TRBV4-1,TRBJ1-1,-,-,TGCGCCAGCAGCCAAGCGGCCAGGGTGAACACTGAAGCTTTCTTT,CASSQAARVNTEAFF
TRBV6-5,TRBJ1-1,-,-,TGTGCCAGCAGTTACCATACAGGGTCCCCTGAAGCTTTCTTT,CASSYHTGSPEAFF
TRBV28,TRBJ2-3,-,TRBD1,TGTGCCAGCCAGACCGGGACAGGGACTCCGGATACGCAGTATTTT,CASQTGTGTPDTQYF
TRBV5-1,TRBJ2-7,-,-,TGCGCCAGCAGCTCCGGACTCCCGAGCTCCTACGAGCAGTACTTC,CASSSGLPSSYEQYF
TRBV5-5,TRBJ1-1,-,-,TGTGCCAGCAGCTTTAGACAAGGACAACTTATGAACACTGAAGCTTTCTTT,CASSFRQGQLMNTEAFF
TRBV5-1,TRBJ2-2,-,-,TGCGCCAGCAGCTTCGGGGGTCGGACCGGGGAGCTGTTTTTT,CASSFGGRTGELFF
TRBV7-7,TRBJ2-5,-,TRBD2,TGTGCTAGCAGCTCTGGCGGGAGCGGCGAGACCCAGTACTTC,CASSSGGSGETQYF
TRBV18,TRBJ2-3,-,-,TGTGCCAGCTCACCACCACAGAGGGTGACAGATACGCAGTATTTT,CASSPPQRVTDTQYF
TRBV11-2,TRBJ2-5,-,TRBD2,TGTGCCAGCAGCACCTGGACTAGCGGGAGTACAGAGACCCAGTACTTC,CASSTWTSGSTETQYF
TRBV9,TRBJ2-1,-,TRBD2,TGTGCCAGCAGCGTGTCACTAGCGGGGGGTAATGAGCAGTTCTTC,CASSVSLAGGNEQFF